A selection of T cell receptor beta chains follows, all from one sample in a study of liver allograft versus peripheral blood T cells. Via MiXCR, TCRdb re-called the reads, giving one row per CDR3 protein. Of over 15,000 distinct CDR3 sequences in the sample, around 20% are singletons; the top ten hold about an eighth. The receptors derive from a human patient who had a liver transplant. The graft donor may have given rise to some T cells. Both conserved end residues are part of each CDR3. Fields, in order: CDR3 protein, CDR3 DNA, V gene, D gene, clone size, J gene. A D gene is named only where the DNA matches it firmly. Not every row has a clone size; where given, it reads once, few, many or a size class.

cdr3_aa: CASSAYRNTEAFF
cdr3_nt: TGTGCCAGCAGTGCTTACAGGAACACTGAAGCTTTCTTT
v_call: TRBV6-1
d_call: .
clone_size: medium-sized
j_call: TRBJ1-1

cdr3_aa: CSAWGHETGRGTQYF
cdr3_nt: TGCAGTGCTTGGGGACATGAGACAGGGAGGGGGACCCAGTACTTC
v_call: TRBV20-1
d_call: .
clone_size: few
j_call: TRBJ2-5

cdr3_aa: CASSLAYSSSGNTIYF
cdr3_nt: TGTGCCAGCAGCTTAGCGTACAGCAGCTCTGGAAACACCATATATTTT
v_call: TRBV7-9
d_call: .
clone_size: few
j_call: TRBJ1-3

cdr3_aa: CASSLDHQSNQPQHF
cdr3_nt: TGTGCCAGCAGCTTAGATCATCAGAGCAATCAGCCCCAGCATTTT
v_call: TRBV11-2
d_call: .
clone_size: few
j_call: TRBJ1-5

cdr3_aa: CASSPGRISGNTIYF
cdr3_nt: TGTGCCAGCAGCCCAGGCCGAATCTCTGGAAACACCATATATTTT
v_call: TRBV7-9
d_call: .
clone_size: .
j_call: TRBJ1-3

cdr3_aa: CASSPSDKIQPQHF
cdr3_nt: TGTGCCAGCAGTCCCTCGGACAAGATTCAGCCCCAGCATTTT
v_call: TRBV27
d_call: .
clone_size: .
j_call: TRBJ1-5

cdr3_aa: CASSQYGGWGEKLFF
cdr3_nt: TGTGCCAGCAGTCAATATGGGGGCTGGGGTGAAAAACTGTTTTTT
v_call: TRBV27
d_call: .
clone_size: few
j_call: TRBJ1-4

cdr3_aa: CAWSYDGNYGYTF
cdr3_nt: TGTGCCTGGAGTTACGACGGAAACTATGGCTACACCTTC
v_call: TRBV30
d_call: .
clone_size: few
j_call: TRBJ1-2

cdr3_aa: CASSPRTGETGELFF
cdr3_nt: TGTGCCAGCTCACCCAGGACAGGGGAAACCGGGGAGCTGTTTTTT
v_call: TRBV18
d_call: TRBD1
clone_size: medium-sized
j_call: TRBJ2-2

cdr3_aa: CSARDDRRIISNQPQHF
cdr3_nt: TGCAGTGCTAGAGACGACAGAAGAATTATTAGCAATCAGCCCCAGCATTTT
v_call: TRBV20-1
d_call: .
clone_size: .
j_call: TRBJ1-5

cdr3_aa: CAWGQVSSPLHF
cdr3_nt: TGTGCCTGGGGACAGGTTTCTTCACCCCTCCACTTT
v_call: TRBV30
d_call: TRBD1
clone_size: many
j_call: TRBJ1-6

cdr3_aa: CASSEVKDIHTLYGYTF
cdr3_nt: TGTGCCAGCAGTGAAGTAAAGGACATACACACCCTCTATGGCTACACCTTC
v_call: TRBV6-1
d_call: .
clone_size: few
j_call: TRBJ1-2

cdr3_aa: CASSSHLGTAYYEQYF
cdr3_nt: TGTGCCAGTAGTAGCCACCTCGGGACAGCTTATTACGAGCAGTACTTC
v_call: TRBV19
d_call: TRBD1
clone_size: many
j_call: TRBJ2-7

cdr3_aa: CASSPRRGHRGPEAFF
cdr3_nt: TGTGCCAGCTCACCACGAAGGGGTCACAGGGGCCCTGAAGCTTTCTTT
v_call: TRBV18
d_call: TRBD1
clone_size: medium-sized
j_call: TRBJ1-1

cdr3_aa: CASSLGSGNTIYF
cdr3_nt: TGTGCCAGCAGCTTAGGCAGTGGAAACACCATATATTTT
v_call: TRBV7-9
d_call: .
clone_size: .
j_call: TRBJ1-3

cdr3_aa: CASSLYQETQYF
cdr3_nt: TGTGCCAGCAGCTTATATCAAGAGACCCAGTACTTC
v_call: TRBV7-2
d_call: .
clone_size: few
j_call: TRBJ2-5

cdr3_aa: CASRENGGALTDTQYF
cdr3_nt: TGTGCCAGCAGAGAGAACGGGGGGGCGCTGACAGATACGCAGTATTTT
v_call: TRBV6-5
d_call: TRBD2
clone_size: .
j_call: TRBJ2-3

cdr3_aa: CASSEAGKETQYF
cdr3_nt: TGTGCCAGCAGTGAAGCGGGAAAGGAGACCCAGTACTTC
v_call: TRBV25-1
d_call: .
clone_size: .
j_call: TRBJ2-5

cdr3_aa: CASTPVSWAAVTYEQYF
cdr3_nt: TGTGCCAGCACTCCGGTGTCATGGGCAGCCGTAACCTACGAGCAGTACTTC
v_call: TRBV6-1
d_call: .
clone_size: many
j_call: TRBJ2-7

cdr3_aa: CASSYSGDSNNEQFF
cdr3_nt: TGTGCCAGCAGTTACTCCGGGGACTCGAACAATGAGCAGTTCTTC
v_call: TRBV6-6
d_call: .
clone_size: few
j_call: TRBJ2-1

cdr3_aa: CASSYSMVNSGVSYGYTF
cdr3_nt: TGTGCCAGCAGTTACTCGATGGTTAACTCCGGGGTGAGCTATGGCTACACCTTC
v_call: TRBV6-5
d_call: .
clone_size: medium-sized
j_call: TRBJ1-2

cdr3_aa: CASSPWTSGISGGKNIQYF
cdr3_nt: TGTGCCAGCTCACCCTGGACTAGCGGGATCAGCGGGGGCAAAAACATTCAGTACTTC
v_call: TRBV18
d_call: TRBD2
clone_size: medium-sized
j_call: TRBJ2-4

cdr3_aa: CASSFQGGHGYEKLFF
cdr3_nt: TGTGCCAGCAGCTTCCAGGGGGGGCACGGGTATGAAAAACTGTTTTTT
v_call: TRBV7-2
d_call: TRBD1
clone_size: many
j_call: TRBJ1-4

cdr3_aa: CASSVAGGTTDTQYF
cdr3_nt: TGTGCCAGCAGCGTAGCGGGAGGTACCACAGATACGCAGTATTTT
v_call: TRBV9
d_call: TRBD2
clone_size: .
j_call: TRBJ2-3

cdr3_aa: CASSSVGGLDGYTF
cdr3_nt: TGTGCCAGCAGCTCCGTCGGGGGGTTAGATGGCTACACCTTC
v_call: TRBV7-9
d_call: .
clone_size: .
j_call: TRBJ1-2

cdr3_aa: CASSFVRGPNEKLFF
cdr3_nt: TGTGCCAGCAGTTTCGTTCGGGGACCTAATGAAAAACTGTTTTTT
v_call: TRBV28
d_call: .
clone_size: few
j_call: TRBJ1-4

cdr3_aa: CASSSSGSNEQFF
cdr3_nt: TGTGCCAGCAGTTCTAGCGGGAGTAATGAGCAGTTCTTC
v_call: TRBV6-6
d_call: TRBD2
clone_size: medium-sized
j_call: TRBJ2-1